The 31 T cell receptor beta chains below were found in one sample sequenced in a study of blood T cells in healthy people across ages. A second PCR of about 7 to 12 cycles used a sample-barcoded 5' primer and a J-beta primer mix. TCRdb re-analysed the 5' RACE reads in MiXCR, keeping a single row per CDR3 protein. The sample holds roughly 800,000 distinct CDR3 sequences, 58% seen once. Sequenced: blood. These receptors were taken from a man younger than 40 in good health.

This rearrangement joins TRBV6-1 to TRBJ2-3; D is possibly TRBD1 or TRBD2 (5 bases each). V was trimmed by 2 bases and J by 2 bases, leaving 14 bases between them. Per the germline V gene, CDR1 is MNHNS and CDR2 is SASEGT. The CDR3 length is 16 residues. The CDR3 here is CASSELGWGFTDTQYF. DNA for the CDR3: TGTGCCAGCAGTGAACTCGGGTGGGGGTTCACAGATACGCAGTATTTT.

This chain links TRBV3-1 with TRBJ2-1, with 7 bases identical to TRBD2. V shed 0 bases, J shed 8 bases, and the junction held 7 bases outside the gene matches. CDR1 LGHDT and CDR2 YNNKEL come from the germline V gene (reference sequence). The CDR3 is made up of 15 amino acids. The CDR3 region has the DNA TGTGCCAGCAGCCAAGACAGACTAGCCCAATATGAGCAGTTCTTC. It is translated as CASSQDRLAQYEQFF.

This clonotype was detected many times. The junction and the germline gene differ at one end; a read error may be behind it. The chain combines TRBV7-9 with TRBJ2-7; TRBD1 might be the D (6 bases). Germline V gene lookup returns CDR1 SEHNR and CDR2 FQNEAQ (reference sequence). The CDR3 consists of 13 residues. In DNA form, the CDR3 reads TGCGCCAGCAGCTTAACAGGGCCCTACGAGCAGTACTTC. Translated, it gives CASSLTGPYEQYF. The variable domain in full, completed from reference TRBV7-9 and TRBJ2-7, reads DTGVSQNPRHKITKRGQNVTFRCDPISEHNRLYWYRQTLGQGPEFLTYFQNEAQLEKSRLLSDRFSAERPKGSFSTLEIQRTEQGDSAMYLCASSLTGPYEQYFGPGTRLTVT.

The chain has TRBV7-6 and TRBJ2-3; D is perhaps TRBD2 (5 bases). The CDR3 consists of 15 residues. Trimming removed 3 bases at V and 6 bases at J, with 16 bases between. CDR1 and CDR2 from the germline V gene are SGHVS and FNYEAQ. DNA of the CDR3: TGTGCCAGCAGCTTTCAATTTGGACTGATGGATACGCAGTATTTT. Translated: CASSFQFGLMDTQYF.

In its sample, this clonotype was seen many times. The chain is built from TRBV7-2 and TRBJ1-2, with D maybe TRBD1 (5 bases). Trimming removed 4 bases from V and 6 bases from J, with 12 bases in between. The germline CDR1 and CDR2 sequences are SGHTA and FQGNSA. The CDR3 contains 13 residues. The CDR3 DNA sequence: TGTGCCAGCAGCTGGGGACTGCCGAATGGCTACACCTTC. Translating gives CASSWGLPNGYTF.

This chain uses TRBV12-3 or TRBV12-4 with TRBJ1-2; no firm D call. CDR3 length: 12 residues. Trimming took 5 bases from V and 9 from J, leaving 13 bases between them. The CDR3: CASSLSPSSYTF. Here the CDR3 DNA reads TGTGCCAGCAGTCTAAGTCCTTCGAGCTACACCTTC.

As DNA, the CDR3 is TGTGCCAGCAGTGCATCAGGGGGTCACTATGGCTACACCTTC. It codes for CASSASGGHYGYTF. This chain links TRBV25-1 with TRBJ1-2; 7 bases match TRBD1. Germline V gene sequence: CDR1 MGHDK, CDR2 SYGVNS. The CDR3 runs to 14 residues. The J segment lost 3 bases and the V segment lost 4 bases, leaving 5 bases of the junction unmatched.

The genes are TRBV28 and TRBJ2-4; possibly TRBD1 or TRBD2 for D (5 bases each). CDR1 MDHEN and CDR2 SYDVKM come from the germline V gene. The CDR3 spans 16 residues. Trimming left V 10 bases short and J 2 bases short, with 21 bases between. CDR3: CATSGNAGTSKNIQYF. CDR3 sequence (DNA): TGTGCCACCTCGGGGAATGCAGGGACGTCCAAAAACATTCAGTACTTC.

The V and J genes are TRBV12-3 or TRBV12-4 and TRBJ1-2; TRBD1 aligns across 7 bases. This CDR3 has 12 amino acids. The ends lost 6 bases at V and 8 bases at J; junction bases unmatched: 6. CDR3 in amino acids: CASRPHRGGYTF. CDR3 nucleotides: TGTGCCAGCAGACCTCACAGGGGAGGCTACACCTTC.

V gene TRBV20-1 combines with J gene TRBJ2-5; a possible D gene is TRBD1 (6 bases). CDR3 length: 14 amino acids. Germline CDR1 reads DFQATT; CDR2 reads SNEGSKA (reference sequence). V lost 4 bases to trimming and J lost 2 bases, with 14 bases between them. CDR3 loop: CSAIWTAGQETQYF. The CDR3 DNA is TGCAGTGCTATCTGGACAGCCGGGCAAGAGACCCAGTACTTC.

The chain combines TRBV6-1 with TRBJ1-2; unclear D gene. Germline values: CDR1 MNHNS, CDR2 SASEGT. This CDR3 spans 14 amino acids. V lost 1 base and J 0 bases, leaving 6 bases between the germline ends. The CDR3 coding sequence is TGTGCCAGCAGTGAAGGTGTCTCTAACTATGGCTACACCTTC. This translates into CASSEGVSNYGYTF.

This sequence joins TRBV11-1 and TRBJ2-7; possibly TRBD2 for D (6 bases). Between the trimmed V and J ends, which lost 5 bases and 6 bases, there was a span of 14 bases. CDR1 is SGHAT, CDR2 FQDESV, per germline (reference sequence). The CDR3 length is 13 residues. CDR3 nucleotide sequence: TGTGCCAGCAGCCAGATCGGGACTCGCGAGCAGTACTTC. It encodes CASSQIGTREQYF.

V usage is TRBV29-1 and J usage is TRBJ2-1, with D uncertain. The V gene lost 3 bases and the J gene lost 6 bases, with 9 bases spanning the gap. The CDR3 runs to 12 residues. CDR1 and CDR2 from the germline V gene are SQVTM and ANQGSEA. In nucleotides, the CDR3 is TGCAGCGTTGACCTATGGGGCAATGAGCAGTTCTTC. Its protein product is CSVDLWGNEQFF.

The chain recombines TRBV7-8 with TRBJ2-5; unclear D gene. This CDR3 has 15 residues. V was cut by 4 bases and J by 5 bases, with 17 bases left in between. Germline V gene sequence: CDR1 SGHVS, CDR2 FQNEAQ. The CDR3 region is CASSSWVWVDETQYF. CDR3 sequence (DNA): TGTGCCAGCAGCTCGTGGGTCTGGGTGGACGAGACCCAGTACTTC.

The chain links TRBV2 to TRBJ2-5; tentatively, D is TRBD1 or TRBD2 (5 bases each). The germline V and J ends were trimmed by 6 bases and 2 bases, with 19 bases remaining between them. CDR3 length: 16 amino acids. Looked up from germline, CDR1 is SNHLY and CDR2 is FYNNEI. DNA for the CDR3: TGTGCCAGCAGGAACCCGGGACGCCCCTTACAAGAGACCCAGTACTTC. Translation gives CASRNPGRPLQETQYF. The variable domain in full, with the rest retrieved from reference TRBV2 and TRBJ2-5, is EPEVTQTPSHQVTQMGQEVILRCVPISNHLYFYWYRQILGQKVEFLVSFYNNEISEKSEIFDDQFSVERPDGSNFTLKIRSTKLEDSAMYFCASRNPGRPLQETQYFGPGTRLLVL.

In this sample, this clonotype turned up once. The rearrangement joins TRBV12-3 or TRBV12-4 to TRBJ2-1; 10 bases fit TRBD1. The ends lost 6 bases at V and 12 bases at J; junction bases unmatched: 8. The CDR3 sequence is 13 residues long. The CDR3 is CASSPTGGAGQFF. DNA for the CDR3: TGTGCCAGCAGCCCGACAGGGGGCGCGGGGCAGTTCTTC.

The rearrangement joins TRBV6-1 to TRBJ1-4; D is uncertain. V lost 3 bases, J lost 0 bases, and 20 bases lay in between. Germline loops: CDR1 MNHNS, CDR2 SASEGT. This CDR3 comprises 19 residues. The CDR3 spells CASSEVRIGYLATNEKLFF. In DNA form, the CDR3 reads TGTGCCAGCAGTGAGGTCAGGATTGGCTATCTTGCAACTAATGAAAAACTGTTTTTT.

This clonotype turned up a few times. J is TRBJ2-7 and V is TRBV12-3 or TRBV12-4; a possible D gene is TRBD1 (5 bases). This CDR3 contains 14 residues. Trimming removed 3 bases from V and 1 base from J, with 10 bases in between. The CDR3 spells CASSFEQGSYEQYF. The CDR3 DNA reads TGTGCCAGCAGTTTCGAGCAGGGATCCTACGAGCAGTACTTC.

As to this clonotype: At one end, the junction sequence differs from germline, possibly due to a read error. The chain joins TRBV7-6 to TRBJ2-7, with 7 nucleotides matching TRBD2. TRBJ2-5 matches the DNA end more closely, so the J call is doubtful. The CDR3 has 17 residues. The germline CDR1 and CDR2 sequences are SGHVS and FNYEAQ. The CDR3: CASCLGAGTNLRETQYF. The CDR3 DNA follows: TGTGCCAGCTGCTTAGGGGCCGGGACTAACCTGAGGGAGACCCAGTACTTC.

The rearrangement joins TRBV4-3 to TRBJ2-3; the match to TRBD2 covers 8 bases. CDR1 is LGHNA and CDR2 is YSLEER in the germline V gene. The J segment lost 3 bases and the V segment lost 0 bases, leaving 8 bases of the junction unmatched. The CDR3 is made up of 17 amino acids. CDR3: CASSQDTAGASTDTQYF. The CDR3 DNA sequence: TGCGCCAGCAGCCAAGATACAGCGGGAGCTTCTACAGATACGCAGTATTTT.

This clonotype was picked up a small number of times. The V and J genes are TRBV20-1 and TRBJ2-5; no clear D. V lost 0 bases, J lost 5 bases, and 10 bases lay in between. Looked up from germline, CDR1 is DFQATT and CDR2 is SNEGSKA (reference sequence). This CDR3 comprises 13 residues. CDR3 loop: CSARDNRGETQYF. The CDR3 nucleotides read TGCAGTGCTAGAGATAACCGTGGGGAGACCCAGTACTTC.

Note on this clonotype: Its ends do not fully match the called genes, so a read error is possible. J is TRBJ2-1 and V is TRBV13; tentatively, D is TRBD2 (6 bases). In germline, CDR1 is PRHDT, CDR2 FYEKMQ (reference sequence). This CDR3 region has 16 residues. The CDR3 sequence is CASSGTTGTGYNEQFF. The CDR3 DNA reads TGTGCCAGCAGCGGAACTACCGGGACTGGCTACAACGAGCAGTTCTTC. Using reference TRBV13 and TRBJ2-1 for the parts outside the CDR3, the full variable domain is AAGVIQSPRHLIKEKRETATLKCYPIPRHDTVYWYQQGPGQDPQFLISFYEKMQSDKGSIPDRFSAQQFSDYHSELNMSSLELGDSALYFCASSGTTGTGYNEQFFGPGTRLTVL.

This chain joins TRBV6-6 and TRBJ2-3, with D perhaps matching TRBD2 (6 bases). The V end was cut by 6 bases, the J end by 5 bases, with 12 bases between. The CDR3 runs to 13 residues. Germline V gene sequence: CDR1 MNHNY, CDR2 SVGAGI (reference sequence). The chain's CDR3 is CASREGSGDTQYF. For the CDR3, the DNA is TGTGCCAGCAGGGAGGGTAGTGGAGATACGCAGTATTTT.

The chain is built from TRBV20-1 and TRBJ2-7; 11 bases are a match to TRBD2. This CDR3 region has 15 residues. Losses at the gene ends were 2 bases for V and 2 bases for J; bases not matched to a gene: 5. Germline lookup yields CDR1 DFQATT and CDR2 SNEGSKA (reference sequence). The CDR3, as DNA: TGCAGTGCTAGACGATCGGGACTAGCGGCCTACGAGCAGTACTTC. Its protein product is CSARRSGLAAYEQYF.

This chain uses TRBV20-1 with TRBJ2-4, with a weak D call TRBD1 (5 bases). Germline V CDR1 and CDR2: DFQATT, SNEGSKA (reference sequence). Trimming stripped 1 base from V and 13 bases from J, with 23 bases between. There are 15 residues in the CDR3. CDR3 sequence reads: CSARATAVALKGQYF. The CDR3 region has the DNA TGCAGTGCTAGAGCGACGGCGGTCGCTTTAAAGGGGCAGTACTTC.

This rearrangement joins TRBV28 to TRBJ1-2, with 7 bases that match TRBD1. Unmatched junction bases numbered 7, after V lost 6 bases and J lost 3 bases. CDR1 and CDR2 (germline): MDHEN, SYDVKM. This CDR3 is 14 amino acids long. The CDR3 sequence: CASSPTGTDYGYTF. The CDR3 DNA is TGTGCCAGCAGCCCCACCGGGACAGACTATGGCTACACCTTC.

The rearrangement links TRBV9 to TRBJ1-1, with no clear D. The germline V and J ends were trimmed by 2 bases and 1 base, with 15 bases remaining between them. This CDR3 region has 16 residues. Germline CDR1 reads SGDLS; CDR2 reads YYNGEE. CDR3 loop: CASSVSPGAQNTEAFF. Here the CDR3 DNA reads TGTGCCAGCAGCGTCTCGCCGGGAGCTCAGAACACTGAAGCTTTCTTT.

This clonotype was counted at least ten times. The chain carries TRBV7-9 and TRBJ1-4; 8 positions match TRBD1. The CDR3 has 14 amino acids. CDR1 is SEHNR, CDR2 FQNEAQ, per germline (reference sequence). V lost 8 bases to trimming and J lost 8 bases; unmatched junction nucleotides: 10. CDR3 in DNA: TGTGCCAGCGGATCGGACAGGGACTCGGAAAAACTGTTTTTT. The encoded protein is CASGSDRDSEKLFF.

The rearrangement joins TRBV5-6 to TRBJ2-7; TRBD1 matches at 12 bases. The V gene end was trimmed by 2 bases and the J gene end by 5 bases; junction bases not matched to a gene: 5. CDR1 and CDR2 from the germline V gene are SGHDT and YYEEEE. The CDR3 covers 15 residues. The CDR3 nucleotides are TGTGCCAGCAGCTTCGGGACAGGGGGCTCAAACGAGCAGTACTTC. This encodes CASSFGTGGSNEQYF.

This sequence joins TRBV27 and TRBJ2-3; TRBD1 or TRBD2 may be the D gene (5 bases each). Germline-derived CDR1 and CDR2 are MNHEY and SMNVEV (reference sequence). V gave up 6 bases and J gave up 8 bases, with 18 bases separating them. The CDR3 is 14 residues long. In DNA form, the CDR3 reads TGTGCCAGCAGACGGGGCCTCGGACATCTTACGCAGTATTTT. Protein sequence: CASRRGLGHLTQYF.

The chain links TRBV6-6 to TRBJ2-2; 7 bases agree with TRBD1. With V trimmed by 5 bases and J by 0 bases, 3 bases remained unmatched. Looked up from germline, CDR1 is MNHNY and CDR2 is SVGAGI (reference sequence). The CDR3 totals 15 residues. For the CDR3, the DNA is TGTGCCAGCAGTGAGGGACAGTCGAACACCGGGGAGCTGTTTTTT. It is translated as CASSEGQSNTGELFF.